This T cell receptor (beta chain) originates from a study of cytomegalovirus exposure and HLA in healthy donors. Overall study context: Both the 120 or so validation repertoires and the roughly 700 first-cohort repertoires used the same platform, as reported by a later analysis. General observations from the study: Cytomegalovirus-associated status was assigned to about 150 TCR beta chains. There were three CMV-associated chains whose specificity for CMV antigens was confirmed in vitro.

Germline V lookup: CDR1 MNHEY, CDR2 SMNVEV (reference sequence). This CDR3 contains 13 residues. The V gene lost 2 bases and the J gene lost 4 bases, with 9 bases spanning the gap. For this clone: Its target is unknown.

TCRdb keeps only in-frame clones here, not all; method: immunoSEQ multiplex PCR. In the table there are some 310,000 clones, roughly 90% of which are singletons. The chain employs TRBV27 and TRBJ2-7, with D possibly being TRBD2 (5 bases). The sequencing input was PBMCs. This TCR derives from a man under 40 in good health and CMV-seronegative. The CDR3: CASSLREWYEQYF. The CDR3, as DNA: TGTGCCAGCAGTTTAAGGGAGTGGTACGAGCAGTACTTC.